The clone carrying this T cell receptor (beta chain) was picked up a small number of times. Antigen: not known. TCRdb recomputed calls from the reads with MiXCR, one row per CDR3 protein. The sample includes around 310,000 distinct CDR3 sequences, about 28% of them seen just once. Germline-derived CDR1 and CDR2 are DFQATT and SNEGSKA (reference sequence). The CDR3 runs to 15 residues. Trimming shortened V by 0 bases and J by 0 bases, and 11 bases separated the two germline ends. The sample is drawn from a study of T cell repertoires in cytomegalovirus infection. Study information: Both recently identified HLA-C-restricted and well-studied HLA-B-restricted CMV epitopes were used in the study. Public TCR beta signatures provided an indication of both CMV infection and a matching HLA type.

Study results and limitations: Clonotype analysis showed dominance of the ex vivo response by HLA-C-restricted CMV-specific TCR beta clonotypes. The cumulative frequency of public TCR beta families distinguished individuals who carried CMV together with the relevant HLA.

The TCR was taken from a human donor in good health (CMV status not recorded). Some clones in this sample may be carry-over from other donors' samples. The sample in question was cultured PBMCs, obtained from culture after CMV antigen stimulation. V usage is TRBV20-1 and J usage is TRBJ1-1, with a weak D call TRBD1 (6 bases). In DNA, the CDR3 is TGCAGTGCTAGAGATCTAACAGGGTTGAACACTGAAGCTTTCTTT. The encoded protein is CSARDLTGLNTEAFF.